This TCR beta chain was sequenced in a study of beta chain features in type 1 diabetes. The study, taken as a whole, reports: TCRB CDR3s from Type 1 diabetes patients were moderately but significantly shorter in all four CD4+ subsets.

Expressed TCRB transcripts were sequenced, since all the RNA that had been isolated was reverse transcribed. Sequencing was performed with immunoSEQ multiplex PCR; in TCRdb, only in-frame clones are kept and a portion is missing. The profile shows 300,000 to 350,000 clones, roughly 9% of them singletons. The CDR3 is 13 residues long. V shed 5 bases and J shed 7 bases, with 12 bases lying between them. Looked up from germline, CDR1 is SGHTA and CDR2 is FQGNSA. Worth noting for this clone: The antigen is undetermined.

The clonotype originates from a man aged 25-40 years with type 1 diabetes. The sequencing input was central memory CD4+ T cells from blood. The J gene is TRBJ1-5, the V gene TRBV7-2; D is unresolved. CDR3 protein: CASSLQTRQPQHF. CDR3 in DNA: TGTGCCAGCAGCCTCCAAACACGGCAGCCCCAGCATTTT.